The TCR beta chain described here comes from a study of OX40 agonist ivuxolimab in advanced cancers. This CDR3 is 14 amino acids long. In germline, CDR1 is SQVTM, CDR2 ANQGSEA. Trimming shortened V by 6 bases and J by 2 bases, and 17 bases separated the two germline ends. TCRdb's table, derived via immunoSEQ multiplex PCR, lists solely in-frame clones and lacks some. The table lists tens of thousands of clones, over 75% of them singletons. This clone has only one observation. The rearrangement uses TRBV29-1 and TRBJ2-7; TRBD2 might be the D (6 bases). The TCR sequence derives from an adult with an advanced solid tumor such as melanoma, head and neck, liver or kidney cancer. The material sequenced was CD4+ or CD8+ T cells sorted from blood, taken in a trial of the OX40 agonist ivuxolimab. CDR3: CSVKTGTYTYEQYF. CDR3 nucleotide sequence: TGCAGCGTAAAAACCGGGACTTATACCTACGAGCAGTACTTC.